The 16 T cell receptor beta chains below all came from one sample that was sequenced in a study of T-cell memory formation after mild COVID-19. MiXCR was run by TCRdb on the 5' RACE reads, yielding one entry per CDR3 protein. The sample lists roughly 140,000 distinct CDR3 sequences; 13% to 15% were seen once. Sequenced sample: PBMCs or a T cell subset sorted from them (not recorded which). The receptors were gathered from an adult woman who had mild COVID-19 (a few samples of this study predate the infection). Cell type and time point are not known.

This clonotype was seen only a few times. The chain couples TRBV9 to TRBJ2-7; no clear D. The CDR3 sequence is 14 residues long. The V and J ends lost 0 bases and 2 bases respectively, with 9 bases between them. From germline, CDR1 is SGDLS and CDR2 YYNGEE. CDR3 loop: CASSVGYSTYEQYF. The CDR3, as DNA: TGTGCCAGCAGCGTAGGTTACAGTACCTACGAGCAGTACTTC.

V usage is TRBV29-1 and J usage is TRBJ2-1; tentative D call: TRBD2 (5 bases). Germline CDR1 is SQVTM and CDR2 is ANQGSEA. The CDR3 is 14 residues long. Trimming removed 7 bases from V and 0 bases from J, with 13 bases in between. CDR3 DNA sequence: TGCAGCGGGATCGAGACTACCTCCTACAATGAGCAGTTCTTC. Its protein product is CSGIETTSYNEQFF.

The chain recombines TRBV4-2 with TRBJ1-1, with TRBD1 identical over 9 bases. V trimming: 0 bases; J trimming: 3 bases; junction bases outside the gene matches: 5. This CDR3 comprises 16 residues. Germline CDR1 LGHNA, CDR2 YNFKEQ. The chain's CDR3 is CASSQETGGGDTEAFF. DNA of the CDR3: TGTGCCAGCAGCCAAGAGACAGGGGGTGGGGACACTGAAGCTTTCTTT.

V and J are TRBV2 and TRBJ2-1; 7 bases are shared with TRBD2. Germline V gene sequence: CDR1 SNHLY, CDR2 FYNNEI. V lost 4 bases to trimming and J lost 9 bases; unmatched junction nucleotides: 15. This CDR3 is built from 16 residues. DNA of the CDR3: TGTGCCAGCAGTGTGATACTAGCGCACGAACCGGGTGAGCAGTTCTTC. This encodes CASSVILAHEPGEQFF.

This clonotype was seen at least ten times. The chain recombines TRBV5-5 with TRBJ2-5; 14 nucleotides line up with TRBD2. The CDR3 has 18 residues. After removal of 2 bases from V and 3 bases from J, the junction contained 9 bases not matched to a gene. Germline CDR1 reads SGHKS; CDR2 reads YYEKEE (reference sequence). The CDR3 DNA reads TGTGCCAGCAGCTTCCCTTCCCAGGGACTAGCGGGGGAAGAGACCCAGTACTTC. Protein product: CASSFPSQGLAGEETQYF.

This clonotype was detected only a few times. Written as DNA, the CDR3 is TGTGCCAGCAGTGAACGCATTACCGGGGAGCTGTTTTTT. It is translated as CASSERITGELFF. J is TRBJ2-2 and V is TRBV2, with D uncertain. Germline V CDR1 and CDR2: SNHLY, FYNNEI. V was cut by 2 bases and J by 5 bases, with 6 bases left in between. The CDR3 consists of 13 residues.

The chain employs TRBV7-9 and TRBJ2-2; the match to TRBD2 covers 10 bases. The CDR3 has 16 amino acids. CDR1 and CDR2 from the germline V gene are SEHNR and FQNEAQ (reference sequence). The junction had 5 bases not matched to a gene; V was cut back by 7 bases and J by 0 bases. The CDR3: CASKRGLATNTGELFF. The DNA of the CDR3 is TGTGCCAGCAAAAGGGGACTAGCGACGAACACCGGGGAGCTGTTTTTT.

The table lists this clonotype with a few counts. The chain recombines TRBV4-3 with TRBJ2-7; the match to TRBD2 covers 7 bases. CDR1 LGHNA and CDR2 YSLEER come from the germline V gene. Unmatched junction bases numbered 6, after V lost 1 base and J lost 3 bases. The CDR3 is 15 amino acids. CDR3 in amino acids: CASSQGFLADYEQYF. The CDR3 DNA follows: TGCGCCAGCAGCCAAGGGTTCCTAGCGGACTACGAGCAGTACTTC.

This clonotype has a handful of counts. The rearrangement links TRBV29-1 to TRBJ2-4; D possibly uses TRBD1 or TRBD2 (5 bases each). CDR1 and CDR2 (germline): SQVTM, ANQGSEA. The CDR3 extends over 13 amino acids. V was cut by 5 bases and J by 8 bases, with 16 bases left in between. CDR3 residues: CSVIGTLSDIQYF. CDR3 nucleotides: TGCAGCGTTATTGGGACCCTGTCGGACATTCAGTACTTC.

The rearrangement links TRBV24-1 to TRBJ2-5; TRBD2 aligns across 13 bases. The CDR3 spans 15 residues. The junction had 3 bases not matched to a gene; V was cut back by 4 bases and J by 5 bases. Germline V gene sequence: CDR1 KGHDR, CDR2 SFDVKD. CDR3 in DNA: TGTGCCACCAGTGAGCCGGGACTAGCGGGGGAGACCCAGTACTTC. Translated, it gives CATSEPGLAGETQYF.

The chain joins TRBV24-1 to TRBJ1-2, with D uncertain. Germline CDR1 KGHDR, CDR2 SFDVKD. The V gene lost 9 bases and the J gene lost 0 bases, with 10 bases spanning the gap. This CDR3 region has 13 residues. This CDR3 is CATSAESNYGYTF. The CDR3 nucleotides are TGTGCCACCTCGGCGGAGTCTAACTATGGCTACACCTTC.

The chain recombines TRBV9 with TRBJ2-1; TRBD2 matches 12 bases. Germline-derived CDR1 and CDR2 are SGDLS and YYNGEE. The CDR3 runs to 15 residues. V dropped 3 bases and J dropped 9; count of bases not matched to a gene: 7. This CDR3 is CASSATSGSLGEQFF. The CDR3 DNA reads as TGTGCCAGCAGCGCGACTAGCGGGAGCCTCGGTGAGCAGTTCTTC.

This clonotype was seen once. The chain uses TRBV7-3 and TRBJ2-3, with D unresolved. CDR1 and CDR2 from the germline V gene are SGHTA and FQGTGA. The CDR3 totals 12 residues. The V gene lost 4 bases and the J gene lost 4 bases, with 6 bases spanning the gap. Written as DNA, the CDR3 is TGTGCCAGCAGCTACGGAGCAGATACGCAGTATTTT. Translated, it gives CASSYGADTQYF.

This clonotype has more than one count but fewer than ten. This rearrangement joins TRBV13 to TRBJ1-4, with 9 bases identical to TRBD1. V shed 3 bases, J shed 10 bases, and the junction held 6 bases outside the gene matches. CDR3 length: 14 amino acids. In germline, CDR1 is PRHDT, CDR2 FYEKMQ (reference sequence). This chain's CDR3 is CASSFTGGGGKLFF. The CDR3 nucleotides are TGTGCCAGCAGCTTTACAGGGGGCGGTGGAAAACTGTTTTTT. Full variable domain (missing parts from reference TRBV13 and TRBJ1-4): AAGVIQSPRHLIKEKRETATLKCYPIPRHDTVYWYQQGPGQDPQFLISFYEKMQSDKGSIPDRFSAQQFSDYHSELNMSSLELGDSALYFCASSFTGGGGKLFFGSGTQLSVL.

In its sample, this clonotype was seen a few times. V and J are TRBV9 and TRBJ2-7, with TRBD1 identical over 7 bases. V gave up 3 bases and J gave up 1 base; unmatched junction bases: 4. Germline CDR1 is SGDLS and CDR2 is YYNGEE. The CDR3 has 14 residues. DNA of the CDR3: TGTGCCAGCAGCGAAACAGGGGCGTCCTACGAGCAGTACTTC. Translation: CASSETGASYEQYF.

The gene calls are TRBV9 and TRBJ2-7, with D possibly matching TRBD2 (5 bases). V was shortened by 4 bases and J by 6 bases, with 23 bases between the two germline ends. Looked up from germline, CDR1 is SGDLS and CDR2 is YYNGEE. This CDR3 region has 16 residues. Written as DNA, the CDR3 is TGTGCCAGCAGCCCTGGTGGCGGGCTAGCCTCGGGCGAGCAGTACTTC. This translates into CASSPGGGLASGEQYF.